Given below is one T cell receptor (beta chain) in context. This record belongs to a study of cytomegalovirus exposure and HLA in healthy donors. Germline assignment: CDR1 SGHNT and CDR2 YYREEE (reference sequence). CDR3 length: 14 amino acids. Trimming took 4 bases from V and 5 from J; bases not matched to a gene: 8. Assay: immunoSEQ multiplex PCR; the TCRdb copy retains only in-frame clones and omits some. Of roughly 200,000 clones in the sample, roughly 84% were seen once. The chain employs TRBV5-4 and TRBJ2-5; 7 bases line up with TRBD1. The sequenced sample was PBMCs. The sequence was collected from a young woman in good health and CMV-seropositive. CDR3 coding DNA: TGTGCCAGCAGCCCTGACAGGGTGGGGGAGACCCAGTACTTC. Its protein is CASSPDRVGETQYF.